This T cell receptor (beta chain) was observed in a study of Graves' ophthalmopathy and Graves' hyperthyroidism. Study background: The stable label applied to hyperthyroidism with no ophthalmopathy within 18 months of follow-up.

Exclusion covered patients with other autoimmune diseases or uncontrolled infections (as well as pregnancy or lactation). The sample holds many counts of this clonotype. This CDR3 spans 14 amino acids. Trimming took 5 bases from V and 2 from J, leaving 16 bases between them. Germline assignment: CDR1 DFQATT and CDR2 SNEGSKA (reference sequence). Amplified TCR beta CDR3 regions were obtained using RNA transcripts as template. First-round RT-PCR used HTBI primers; second-round multiplex PCR followed. TCRdb reprocessed the multiplex PCR reads via MiXCR and lists one record per CDR3 protein. The repertoire holds about 1.2 million distinct CDR3 sequences, with about two fifths as singletons.

This chain links TRBV20-1 with TRBJ2-7; TRBD2 is a possible D gene (6 bases). What was sequenced was peripheral blood or thyroid tissue (not recorded which). The TCR comes from an adult man with Graves' hyperthyroidism. CDR3 loop: CSALRGSRTYEQYF. The CDR3 DNA reads TGCAGTGCTCTACGGGGGAGTCGAACCTACGAGCAGTACTTC.